The entry below gives a single TCR beta chain sequence along with its context. CDR1 is SGHNT, CDR2 YENEEA, per germline. The ends lost 5 bases at V and 6 bases at J; junction bases unmatched: 3. The CDR3 runs to 12 residues. Generated by immunoSEQ multiplex PCR, the TCRdb table keeps only in-frame clones and is missing some. The table has 130,000 to 150,000 clones, over 70% seen once. This entry is derived from a study of blood T cell repertoires in COVID-19. This chain connects TRBV11-3 to TRBJ2-7; 8 bases map to TRBD1. Sequencing was performed on PBMCs or T cells enriched from blood (not recorded which). The receptor comes from a man in his sixties who had recovered from COVID-19. The CDR3 is CASSLTGGEQYF. DNA for the CDR3: TGTGCCAGCAGCCTAACAGGGGGCGAGCAGTACTTC.